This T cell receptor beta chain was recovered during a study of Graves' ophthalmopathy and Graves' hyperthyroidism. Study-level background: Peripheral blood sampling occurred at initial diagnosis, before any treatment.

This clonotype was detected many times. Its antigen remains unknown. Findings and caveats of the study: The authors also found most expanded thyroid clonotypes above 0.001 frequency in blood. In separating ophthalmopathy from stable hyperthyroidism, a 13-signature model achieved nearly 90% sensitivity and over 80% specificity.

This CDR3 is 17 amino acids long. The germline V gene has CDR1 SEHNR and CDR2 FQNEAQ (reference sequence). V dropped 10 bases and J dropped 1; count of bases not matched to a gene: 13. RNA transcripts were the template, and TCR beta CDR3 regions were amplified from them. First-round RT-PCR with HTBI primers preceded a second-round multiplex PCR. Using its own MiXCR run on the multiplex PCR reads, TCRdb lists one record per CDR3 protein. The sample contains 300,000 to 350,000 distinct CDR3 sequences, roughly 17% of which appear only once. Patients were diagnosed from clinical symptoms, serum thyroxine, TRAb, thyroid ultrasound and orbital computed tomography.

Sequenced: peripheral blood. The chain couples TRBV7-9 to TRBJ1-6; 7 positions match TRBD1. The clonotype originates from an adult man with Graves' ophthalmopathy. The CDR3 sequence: CATHPETGSSYNSPLHF. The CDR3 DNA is TGTGCCACCCACCCCGAGACAGGGAGTTCCTATAATTCACCCCTCCACTTT.